One and the same sample provided the 13 T cell receptor beta chains below, sequenced in a study of T cell repertoires in cytomegalovirus infection. Their antigens are not known. MiXCR, run by TCRdb on the reads, gives a single entry per CDR3 protein. There are a few hundred thousand distinct CDR3 sequences in the sample; roughly 42% occur only once, and over 45% lies in the top ten. Sequences were derived from cultured PBMCs, sampled from culture after CMV antigen stimulation. Every receptor here comes from a human donor in good health (CMV status not recorded). Some clones in this sample may be carry-over from other donors' samples.

Comments on this clonotype: Being one base from a much bigger clone, this may be a read error. Written as DNA, the CDR3 is TGTGCCAGCAGCACCGACAGGGGCACAGATACGCCGTATTTT. Protein product: CASSTDRGTDTPYF. The V call is TRBV7-2, the J call TRBJ2-3; 8 positions agree with TRBD1. This CDR3 spans 14 amino acids. Germline CDR1 SGHTA, CDR2 FQGNSA.

The chain is built from TRBV2 and TRBJ2-7; 13 bases fit TRBD2. The CDR3 runs 15 residues. V dropped 6 bases and J dropped 7; count of bases not matched to a gene: 9. The germline V gene has CDR1 SNHLY and CDR2 FYNNEI. The DNA for the CDR3 is TGTGCCAGCAGCGCAGGACTAGCGGGAGTGGGAGAGCAGTACTTC. Its protein is CASSAGLAGVGEQYF.

This clonotype was recorded only once. V is TRBV6-1 and J is TRBJ1-2; weak D call: TRBD1 (5 bases). Trimming took 6 bases from V and 3 from J, leaving 20 bases between them. CDR3 length: 16 amino acids. Germline loops: CDR1 MNHNS, CDR2 SASEGT. Written as DNA, the CDR3 is TGTGCCAGCAGGCGGAAACCGGGACGGAATTACTATGGCTACACCTTC. This encodes CASRRKPGRNYYGYTF.

A few counts support this clonotype. The chain combines TRBV11-2 with TRBJ2-3; 12 nucleotides match TRBD2. CDR1 is SGHAT and CDR2 is FQNNGV in the germline V gene. Germline trimming cut 5 bases from V and 5 bases from J; bases unmatched to any gene: 5. This CDR3 comprises 15 residues. The CDR3 coding sequence is TGTGCCAGCAGCCTTTGGGGACTAGCGGGAGATACGCAGTATTTT. This translates into CASSLWGLAGDTQYF.

The chain combines TRBV5-1 with TRBJ2-1; D may be TRBD1 (6 bases). This CDR3 spans 15 amino acids. Germline-derived CDR1 and CDR2 are SGHRS and YFSETQ. The V gene lost 0 bases and the J gene lost 5 bases, with 12 bases spanning the gap. CDR3 in DNA: TGCGCCAGCAGCTTGGGGACAGCGTTGGACAATGAGCAGTTCTTC. Amino acids: CASSLGTALDNEQFF.

The J gene is TRBJ2-3, the V gene TRBV5-1; D may be TRBD1 (6 bases). From germline, CDR1 is SGHRS and CDR2 YFSETQ. The CDR3 consists of 15 residues. V was clipped by 1 base and J by 6 bases, with 15 bases between them. CDR3 nucleotides: TGCGCCAGCAGCTTGAGTACAGGGTGGTTGGATACGCAGTATTTT. Protein sequence: CASSLSTGWLDTQYF.

This clonotype was found a few times. V and J are TRBV2 and TRBJ2-1; 16 bases are a match to TRBD2. Germline V gene sequence: CDR1 SNHLY, CDR2 FYNNEI. V was pared by 6 bases and J by 10 bases, with 9 bases of the junction left unmatched. The CDR3 has 16 residues. Here the CDR3 reads CASSSGTSGGEGEQFF. Here the CDR3 DNA reads TGTGCCAGCAGCTCCGGGACTAGCGGGGGGGAGGGGGAGCAGTTCTTC. The whole variable domain, remainder taken from reference TRBV2 and TRBJ2-1, is EPEVTQTPSHQVTQMGQEVILRCVPISNHLYFYWYRQILGQKVEFLVSFYNNEISEKSEIFDDQFSVERPDGSNFTLKIRSTKLEDSAMYFCASSSGTSGGEGEQFFGPGTRLTVL.

The J gene is TRBJ1-1, the V gene TRBV3-1; D might be TRBD1 (5 bases). This CDR3 is 14 amino acids long. CDR1 LGHDT and CDR2 YNNKEL come from the germline V gene (reference sequence). V was shortened by 4 bases and J by 7 bases, with 16 bases between the two germline ends. CDR3 sequence: CASSRGGAQNEAFF. As DNA, the CDR3 is TGTGCCAGCAGCCGGGGAGGGGCCCAAAATGAAGCTTTCTTT.

This clonotype has more than one count but fewer than ten. The CDR3 DNA is TGCAGTGCTAATTTGGGGAGCTCCTACGAGCAGTACTTC. It specifies CSANLGSSYEQYF. V gene TRBV20-1 combines with J gene TRBJ2-7; D is perhaps TRBD2 (5 bases). The germline V gene encodes CDR1 DFQATT and CDR2 SNEGSKA (reference sequence). Trimming shortened V by 4 bases and J by 0 bases, and 10 bases separated the two germline ends. This CDR3 contains 13 residues.

This clonotype was detected only a few times. The chain uses TRBV27 and TRBJ2-1; TRBD1 or TRBD2 may be the D gene (5 bases each). This CDR3 contains 16 residues. Trimming stripped 3 bases from V and 6 bases from J, with 18 bases between. Germline V CDR1 and CDR2: MNHEY, SMNVEV (reference sequence). The CDR3 reads CASSLQGAFRGNEQFF. DNA for the CDR3: TGTGCCAGCAGTTTGCAGGGAGCGTTTCGGGGCAATGAGCAGTTCTTC.

This clonotype was observed a few times. The genes are TRBV12-3 or TRBV12-4 and TRBJ1-2, with 9 bases that match TRBD1. The junction had 6 bases not matched to a gene; V was cut back by 7 bases and J by 6 bases. The CDR3 consists of 13 residues. The CDR3 protein is CASNADRGNGYTF. For the CDR3, the DNA is TGTGCCAGCAACGCTGACAGGGGGAATGGCTACACCTTC.

This clonotype came up many times. The chain has TRBV7-2 and TRBJ2-1; D remains ambiguous. Germline CDR1 and CDR2: SGHTA and FQGNSA. The CDR3 contains 13 residues. Trimming removed 1 base at V and 10 bases at J, with 11 bases between. DNA for the CDR3: TGTGCCAGCAGCTTAGGATTGCCTGGCGAGCAGTTCTTC. Its protein product is CASSLGLPGEQFF.

In nucleotides, the CDR3 is TGTGCCAGTAGTATGGGTCTCGGGGCTAGCGGCTTCTACGAGCAGTACTTC. Encoded protein: CASSMGLGASGFYEQYF. V gene TRBV19 combines with J gene TRBJ2-7, with 7 bases identical to TRBD2. CDR1 and CDR2 from the germline V gene are LNHDA and SQIVND (reference sequence). This CDR3 contains 17 residues. V lost 3 bases, J lost 3 bases, and 14 bases stayed unmatched.